This TCR beta chain was sequenced for a study of blood T cell repertoires in COVID-19. The wider study: Sites in the United States, Italy and Spain provided acute and convalescent COVID-19 samples.

The Seattle patients joined while their infection was active and were tracked longitudinally afterward. Germline V gives CDR1 SGHDT, CDR2 YYEEEE. The V end lost 0 bases, the J end lost 5 bases, and 11 bases lay between the germline ends. This CDR3 has 14 residues. Sequencing was performed with immunoSEQ multiplex PCR; in TCRdb, only in-frame clones are kept and a portion is missing. The sample carries 90,000 or so clones, 80% to 95% recorded once. This TCR derives from a man younger than 30 with COVID-19, enrolled during active disease. J is TRBJ2-5 and V is TRBV5-6; D gene ambiguous. The specimen was peripheral blood. CDR3 protein: CASSLVAPRETQYF. The CDR3, as DNA: TGTGCCAGCAGCTTGGTCGCACCTCGGGAGACCCAGTACTTC.